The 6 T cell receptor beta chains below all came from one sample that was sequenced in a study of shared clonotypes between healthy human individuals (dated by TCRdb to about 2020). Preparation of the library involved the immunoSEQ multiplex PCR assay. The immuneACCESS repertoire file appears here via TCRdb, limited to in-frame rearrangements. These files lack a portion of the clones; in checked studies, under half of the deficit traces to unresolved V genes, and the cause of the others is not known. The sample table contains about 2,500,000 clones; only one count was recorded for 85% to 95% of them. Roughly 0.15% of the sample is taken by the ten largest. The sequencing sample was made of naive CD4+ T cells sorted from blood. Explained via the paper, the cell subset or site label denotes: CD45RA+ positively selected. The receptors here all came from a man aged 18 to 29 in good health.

The CDR3 region has the DNA TGCGCCAGCATCCAGCGGGAGAGCTCCTACAATGAGCAGTTCTTC. Protein: CASIQRESSYNEQFF. The chain employs TRBV10-2 and TRBJ2-1; 8 bases are a match to TRBD2. Germline lookup yields CDR1 WSHSY and CDR2 SAAADI. The CDR3 spans 15 residues. Trimming at V came to 7 bases and at J to 0 bases, leaving 5 bases not matched to a gene.

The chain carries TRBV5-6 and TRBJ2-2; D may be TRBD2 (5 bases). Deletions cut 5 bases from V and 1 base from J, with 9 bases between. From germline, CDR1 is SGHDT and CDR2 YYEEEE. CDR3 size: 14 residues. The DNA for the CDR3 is TGTGCCAGCAGTGTGGGAGTGAACACCGGGGAGCTGTTTTTT. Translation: CASSVGVNTGELFF.

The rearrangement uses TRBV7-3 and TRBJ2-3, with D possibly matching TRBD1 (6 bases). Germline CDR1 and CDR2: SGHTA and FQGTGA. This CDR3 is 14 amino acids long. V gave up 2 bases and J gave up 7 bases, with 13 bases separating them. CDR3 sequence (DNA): TGTGCCAGCAGCTTAGATACAGGGCCATATACGCAGTATTTT. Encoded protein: CASSLDTGPYTQYF.

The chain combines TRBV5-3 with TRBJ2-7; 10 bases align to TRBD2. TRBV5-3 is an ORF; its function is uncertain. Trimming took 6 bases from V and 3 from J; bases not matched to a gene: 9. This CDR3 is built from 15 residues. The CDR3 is CARKPSGSVYYEQYF. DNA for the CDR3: TGTGCCAGAAAGCCTAGCGGGAGTGTATACTACGAGCAGTACTTC.

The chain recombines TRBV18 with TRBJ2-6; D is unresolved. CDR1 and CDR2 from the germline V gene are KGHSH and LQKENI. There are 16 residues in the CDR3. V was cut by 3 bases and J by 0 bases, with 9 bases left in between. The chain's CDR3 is CASSPVGVSGANVLTF. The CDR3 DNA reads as TGTGCCAGCTCACCCGTGGGCGTCTCTGGGGCCAACGTCCTGACTTTC.

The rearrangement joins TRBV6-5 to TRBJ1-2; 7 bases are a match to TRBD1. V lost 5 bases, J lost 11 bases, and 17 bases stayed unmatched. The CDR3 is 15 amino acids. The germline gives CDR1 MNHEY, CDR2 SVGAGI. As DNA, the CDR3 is TGTGCCAGCAGTGCACTTAGGGACAGCGAAACCGGGTACACCTTC. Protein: CASSALRDSETGYTF.